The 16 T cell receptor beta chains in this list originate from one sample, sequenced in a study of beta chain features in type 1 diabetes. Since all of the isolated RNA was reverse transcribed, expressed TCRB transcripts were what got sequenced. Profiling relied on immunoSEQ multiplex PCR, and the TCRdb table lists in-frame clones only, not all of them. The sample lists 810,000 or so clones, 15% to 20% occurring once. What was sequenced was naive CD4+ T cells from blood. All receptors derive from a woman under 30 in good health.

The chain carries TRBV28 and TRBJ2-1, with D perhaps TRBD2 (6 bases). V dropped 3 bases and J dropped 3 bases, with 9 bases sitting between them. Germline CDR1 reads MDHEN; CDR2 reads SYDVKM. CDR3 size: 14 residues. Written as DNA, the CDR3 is TGTGCCAGCAGTTTGACGACTAGCTACAATGAGCAGTTCTTC. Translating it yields CASSLTTSYNEQFF.

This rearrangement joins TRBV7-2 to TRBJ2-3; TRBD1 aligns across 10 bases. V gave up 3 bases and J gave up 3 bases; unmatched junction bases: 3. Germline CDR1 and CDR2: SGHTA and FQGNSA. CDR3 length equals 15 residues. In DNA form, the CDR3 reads TGTGCCAGCAGCTTCCCGGGACAGGGGACAGATACGCAGTATTTT. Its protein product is CASSFPGQGTDTQYF.

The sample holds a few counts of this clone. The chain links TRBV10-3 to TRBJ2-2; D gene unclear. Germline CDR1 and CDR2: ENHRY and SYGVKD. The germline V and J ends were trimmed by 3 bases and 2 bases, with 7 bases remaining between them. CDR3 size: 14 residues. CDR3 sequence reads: CAISDGFNTGELFF. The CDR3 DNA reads TGTGCCATCAGTGACGGGTTCAACACCGGGGAGCTGTTTTTT.

CDR3 bases: TGTGCCAGCTCGAGCCAATATAGCAATCAGCCCCAGCATTTT. Its translation: CASSSQYSNQPQHF. This chain joins TRBV6-1 and TRBJ1-5; D is uncertain. The CDR3 consists of 14 residues. The germline V gene has CDR1 MNHNS and CDR2 SASEGT. Trimming took 8 bases from V and 0 from J, leaving 11 bases between them.

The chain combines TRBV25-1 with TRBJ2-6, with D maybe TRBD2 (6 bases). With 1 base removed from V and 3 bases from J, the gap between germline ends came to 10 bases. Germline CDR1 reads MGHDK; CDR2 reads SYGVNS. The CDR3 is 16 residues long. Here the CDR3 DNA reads TGTGCCAGCAGTGAATGGGGGGAGCATGGGGCCAACGTCCTGACTTTC. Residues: CASSEWGEHGANVLTF.

As DNA, the CDR3 is TGCGCCAGCAGCCCCCGGCCTAGCGGTAGCACAGATACGCAGTATTTT. It yields the protein CASSPRPSGSTDTQYF. The V gene is TRBV4-3, the J gene TRBJ2-3, with 7 bases fitting TRBD2. Germline V CDR1 and CDR2: LGHNA, YSLEER. V gave up 4 bases and J gave up 0 bases; unmatched junction bases: 7. The CDR3 length is 16 residues.

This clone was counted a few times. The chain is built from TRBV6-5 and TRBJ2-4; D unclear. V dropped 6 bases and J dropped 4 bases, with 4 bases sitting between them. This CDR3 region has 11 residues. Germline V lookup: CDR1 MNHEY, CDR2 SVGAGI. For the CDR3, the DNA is TGTGCCAGCAGGACAAAAAACATTCAGTACTTC. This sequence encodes CASRTKNIQYF.

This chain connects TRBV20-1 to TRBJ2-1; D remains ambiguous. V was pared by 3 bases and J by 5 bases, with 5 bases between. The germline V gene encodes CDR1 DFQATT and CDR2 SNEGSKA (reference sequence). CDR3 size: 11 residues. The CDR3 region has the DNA TGCAGTGCTAGTTGGAACAATGAGCAGTTCTTC. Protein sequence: CSASWNNEQFF.

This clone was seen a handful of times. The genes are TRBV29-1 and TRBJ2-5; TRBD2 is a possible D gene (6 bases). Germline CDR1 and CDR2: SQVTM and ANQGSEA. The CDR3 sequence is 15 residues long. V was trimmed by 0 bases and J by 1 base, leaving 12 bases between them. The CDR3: CSVEEVGGIQETQYF. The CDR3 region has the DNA TGCAGCGTTGAAGAGGTGGGAGGAATCCAAGAGACCCAGTACTTC.

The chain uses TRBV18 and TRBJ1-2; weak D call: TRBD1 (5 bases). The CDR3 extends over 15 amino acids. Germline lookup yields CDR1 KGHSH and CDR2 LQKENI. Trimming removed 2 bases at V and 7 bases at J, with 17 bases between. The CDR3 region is CASSPIPLGTRGYTF. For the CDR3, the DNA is TGTGCCAGCTCACCAATACCGCTGGGGACGCGTGGCTACACCTTC.

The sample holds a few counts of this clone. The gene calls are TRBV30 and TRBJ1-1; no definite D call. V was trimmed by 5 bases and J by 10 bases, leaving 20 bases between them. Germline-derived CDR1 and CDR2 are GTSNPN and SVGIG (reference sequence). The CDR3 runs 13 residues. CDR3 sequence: CAWPCGSMNRAFF. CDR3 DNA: TGTGCCTGGCCGTGTGGGTCTATGAATAGAGCTTTCTTT.

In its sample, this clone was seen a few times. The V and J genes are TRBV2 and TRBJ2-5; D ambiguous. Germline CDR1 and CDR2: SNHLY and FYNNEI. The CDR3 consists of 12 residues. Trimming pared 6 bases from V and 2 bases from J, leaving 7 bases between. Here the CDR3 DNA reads TGTGCCAGCAGGACGACTCAAGAGACCCAGTACTTC. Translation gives CASRTTQETQYF.

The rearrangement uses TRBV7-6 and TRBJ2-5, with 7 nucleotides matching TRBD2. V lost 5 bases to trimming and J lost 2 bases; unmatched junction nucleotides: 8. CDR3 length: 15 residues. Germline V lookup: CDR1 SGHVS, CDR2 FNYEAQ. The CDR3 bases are TGTGCCAGCAGCCGGTTCCTAGCGGTACAAGAGACCCAGTACTTC. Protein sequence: CASSRFLAVQETQYF.

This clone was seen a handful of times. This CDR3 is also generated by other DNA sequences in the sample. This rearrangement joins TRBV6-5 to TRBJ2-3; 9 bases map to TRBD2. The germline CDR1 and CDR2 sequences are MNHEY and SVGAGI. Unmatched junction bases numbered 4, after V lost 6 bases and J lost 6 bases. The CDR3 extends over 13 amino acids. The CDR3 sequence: CASRLAGADTQYF. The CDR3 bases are TGTGCCAGCAGATTAGCGGGAGCGGATACGCAGTATTTT.

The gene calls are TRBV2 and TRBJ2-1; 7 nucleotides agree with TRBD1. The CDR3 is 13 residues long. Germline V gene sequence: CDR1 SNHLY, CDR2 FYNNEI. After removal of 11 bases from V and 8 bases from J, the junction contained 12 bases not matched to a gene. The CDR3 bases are TGTGCCGGTCACCTGACAGGGTACGATGAGCAGTTCTTC. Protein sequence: CAGHLTGYDEQFF.

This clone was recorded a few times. CDR3 sequence: CASSPRGPGANVLTF. For the CDR3, the DNA is TGTGCCAGCAGTCCCCGGGGACCTGGGGCCAACGTCCTGACTTTC. The genes are TRBV7-9 and TRBJ2-6; D might be TRBD1 or TRBD2, each matching 5 bases. V was cut by 6 bases and J by 2 bases, with 11 bases left in between. The CDR3 length is 15 residues. CDR1 and CDR2 (germline): SEHNR, FQNEAQ (reference sequence).